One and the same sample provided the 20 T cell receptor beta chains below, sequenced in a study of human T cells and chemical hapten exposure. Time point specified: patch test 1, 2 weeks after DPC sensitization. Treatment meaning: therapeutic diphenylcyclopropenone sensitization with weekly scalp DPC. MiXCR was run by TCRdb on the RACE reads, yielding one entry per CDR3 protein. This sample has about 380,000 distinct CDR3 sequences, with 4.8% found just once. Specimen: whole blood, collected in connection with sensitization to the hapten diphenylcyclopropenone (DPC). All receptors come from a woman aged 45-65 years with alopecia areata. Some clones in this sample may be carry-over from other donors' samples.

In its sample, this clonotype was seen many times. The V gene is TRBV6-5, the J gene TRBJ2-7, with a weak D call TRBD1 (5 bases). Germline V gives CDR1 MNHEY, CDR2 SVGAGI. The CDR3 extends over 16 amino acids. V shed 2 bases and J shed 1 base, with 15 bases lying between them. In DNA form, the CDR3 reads TGTGCCAGCAGTTACAATAATAGGGGTGGTTCCTACGAGCAGTACTTC. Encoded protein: CASSYNNRGGSYEQYF.

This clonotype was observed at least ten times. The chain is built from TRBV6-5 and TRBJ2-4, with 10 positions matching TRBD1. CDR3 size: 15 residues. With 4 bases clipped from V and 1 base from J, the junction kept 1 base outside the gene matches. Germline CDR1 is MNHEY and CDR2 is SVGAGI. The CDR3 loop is CASSSGQGAKNIQYF. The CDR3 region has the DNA TGTGCCAGCAGTTCGGGACAGGGGGCCAAAAACATTCAGTACTTC.

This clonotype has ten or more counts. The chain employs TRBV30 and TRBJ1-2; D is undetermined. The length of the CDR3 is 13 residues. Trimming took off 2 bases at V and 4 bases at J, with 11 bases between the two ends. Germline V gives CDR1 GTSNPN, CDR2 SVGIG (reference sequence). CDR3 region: CAWSPGVSYGYTF. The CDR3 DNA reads TGTGCCTGGAGTCCCGGGGTGTCCTATGGCTACACCTTC.

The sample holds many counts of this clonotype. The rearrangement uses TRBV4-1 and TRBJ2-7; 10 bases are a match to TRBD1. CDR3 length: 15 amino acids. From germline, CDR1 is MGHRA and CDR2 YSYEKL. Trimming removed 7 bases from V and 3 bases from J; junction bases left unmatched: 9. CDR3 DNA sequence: TGCGCCAGCAACCACCCGGGACAGGGGCGCTACGAGCAGTACTTC. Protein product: CASNHPGQGRYEQYF.

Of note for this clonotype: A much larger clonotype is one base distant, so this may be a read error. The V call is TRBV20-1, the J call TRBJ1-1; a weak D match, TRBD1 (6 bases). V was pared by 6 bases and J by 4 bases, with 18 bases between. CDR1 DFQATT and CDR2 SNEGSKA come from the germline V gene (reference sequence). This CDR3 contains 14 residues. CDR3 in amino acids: CSASWGHGPTEAFF. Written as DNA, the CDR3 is TGCAGTGCCAGTTGGGGACATGGACCCACTGAAGCTTTCTTT.

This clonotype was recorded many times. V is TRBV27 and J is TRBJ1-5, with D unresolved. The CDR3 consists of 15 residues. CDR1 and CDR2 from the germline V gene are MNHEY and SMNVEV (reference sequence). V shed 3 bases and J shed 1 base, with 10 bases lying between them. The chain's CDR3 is CASSFRGGSNQPQHF. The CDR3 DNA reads TGTGCCAGCAGTTTCCGGGGAGGCAGCAATCAGCCCCAGCATTTT.

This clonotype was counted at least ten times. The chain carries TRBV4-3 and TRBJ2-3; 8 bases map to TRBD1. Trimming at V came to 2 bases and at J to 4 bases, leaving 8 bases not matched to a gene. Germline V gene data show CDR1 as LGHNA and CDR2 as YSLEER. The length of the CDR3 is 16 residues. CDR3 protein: CASSQNPGGAADTQYF. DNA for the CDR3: TGCGCCAGCAGCCAAAATCCAGGGGGCGCAGCAGATACGCAGTATTTT.

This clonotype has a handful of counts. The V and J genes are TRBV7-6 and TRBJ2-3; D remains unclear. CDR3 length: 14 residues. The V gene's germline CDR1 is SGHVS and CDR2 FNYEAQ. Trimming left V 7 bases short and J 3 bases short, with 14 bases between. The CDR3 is CASTVTARTDTQYF. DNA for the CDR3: TGTGCCAGCACCGTGACCGCGCGAACAGATACGCAGTATTTT.

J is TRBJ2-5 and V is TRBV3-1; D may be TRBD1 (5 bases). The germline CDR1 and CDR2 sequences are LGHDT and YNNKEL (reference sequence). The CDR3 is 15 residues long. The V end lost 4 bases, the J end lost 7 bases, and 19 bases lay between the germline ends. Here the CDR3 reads CASSPFRATVGTQYF. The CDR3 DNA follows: TGTGCCAGCAGCCCTTTCAGGGCGACGGTCGGGACCCAGTACTTC.

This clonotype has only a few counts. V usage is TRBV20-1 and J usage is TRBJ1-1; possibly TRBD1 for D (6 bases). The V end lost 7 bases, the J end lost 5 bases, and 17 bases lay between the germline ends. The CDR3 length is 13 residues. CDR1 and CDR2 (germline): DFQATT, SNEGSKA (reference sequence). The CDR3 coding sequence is TGCAGTGGAGCTTCGGGAGGGGGGACTGAAGCTTTCTTT. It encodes CSGASGGGTEAFF.

The CDR3 DNA is TGCAGCGTTGGCACCGGGCCCGAGGCCCAGTACTTC. Its protein product is CSVGTGPEAQYF. The rearrangement joins TRBV29-1 to TRBJ2-5; unclear D gene. CDR1 is SQVTM, CDR2 ANQGSEA, per germline. There are 12 residues in the CDR3. V lost 4 bases to trimming and J lost 9 bases, with 15 bases between them. The variable domain in full, completed from reference TRBV29-1 and TRBJ2-5, reads SAVISQKPSRDICQRGTSLTIQCQVDSQVTMMFWYRQQPGQSLTLIATANQGSEATYESGFVIDKFPISRPNLTFSTLTVSNMSPEDSSIYLCSVGTGPEAQYFGPGTRLLVL.

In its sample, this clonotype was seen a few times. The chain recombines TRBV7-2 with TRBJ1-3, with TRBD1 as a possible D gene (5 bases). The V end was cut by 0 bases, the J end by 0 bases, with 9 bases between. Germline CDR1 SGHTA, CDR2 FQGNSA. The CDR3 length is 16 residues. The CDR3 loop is CASSLATADSGNTIYF. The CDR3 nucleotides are TGTGCCAGCAGCTTAGCGACAGCGGACTCTGGAAACACCATATATTTT.

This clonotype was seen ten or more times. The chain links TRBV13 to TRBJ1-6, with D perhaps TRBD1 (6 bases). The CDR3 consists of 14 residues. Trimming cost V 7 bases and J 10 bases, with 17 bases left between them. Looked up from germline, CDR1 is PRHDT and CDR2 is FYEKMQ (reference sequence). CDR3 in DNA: TGTGCCAGCACCTGGGGGCAGGGGAGCTCACCCCTCCACTTT. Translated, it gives CASTWGQGSSPLHF.

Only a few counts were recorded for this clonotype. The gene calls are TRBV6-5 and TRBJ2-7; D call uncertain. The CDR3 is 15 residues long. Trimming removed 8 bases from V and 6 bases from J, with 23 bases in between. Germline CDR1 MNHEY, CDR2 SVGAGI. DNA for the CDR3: TGTGCCAGCGGGATTAGCCCCACAGTATCGCGCGAGCAGTACTTC. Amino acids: CASGISPTVSREQYF.

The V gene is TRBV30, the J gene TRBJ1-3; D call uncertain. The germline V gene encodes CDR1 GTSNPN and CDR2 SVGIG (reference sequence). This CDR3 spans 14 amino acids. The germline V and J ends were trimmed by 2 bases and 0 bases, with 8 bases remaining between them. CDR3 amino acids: CAWSNLFSGNTIYF. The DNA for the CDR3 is TGTGCCTGGAGTAACCTCTTCTCTGGAAACACCATATATTTT.

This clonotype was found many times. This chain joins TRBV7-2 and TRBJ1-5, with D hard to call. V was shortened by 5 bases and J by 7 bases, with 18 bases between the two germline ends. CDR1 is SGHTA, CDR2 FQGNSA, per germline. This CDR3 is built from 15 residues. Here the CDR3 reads CASSPDRALNQPQHF. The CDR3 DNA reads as TGTGCCAGCAGCCCTGACCGGGCCCTGAACCAGCCCCAGCATTTT.

CDR3 amino acids: CASANTGELFF. Written as DNA, the CDR3 is TGTGCCAGTGCGAACACCGGGGAGCTGTTTTTT. J is TRBJ2-2 and V is TRBV25-1; D unresolved. CDR1 is MGHDK, CDR2 SYGVNS, per germline. The CDR3 runs to 11 residues. Trimming removed 9 bases at V and 0 bases at J, with 2 bases between. Full variable domain (missing parts from reference TRBV25-1 and TRBJ2-2): EADIYQTPRYLVIGTGKKITLECSQTMGHDKMYWYQQDPGMELHLIHYSYGVNSTEKGDLSSESTVSRIRTEHFPLTLESARPSHTSQYLCASANTGELFFGEGSRLTVL.

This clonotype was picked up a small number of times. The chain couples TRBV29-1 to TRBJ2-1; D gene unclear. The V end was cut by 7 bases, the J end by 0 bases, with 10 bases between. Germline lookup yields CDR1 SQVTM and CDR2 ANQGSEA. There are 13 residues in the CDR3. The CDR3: CSAGPNSYNEQFF. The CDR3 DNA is TGCAGCGCCGGACCTAACTCCTACAATGAGCAGTTCTTC.

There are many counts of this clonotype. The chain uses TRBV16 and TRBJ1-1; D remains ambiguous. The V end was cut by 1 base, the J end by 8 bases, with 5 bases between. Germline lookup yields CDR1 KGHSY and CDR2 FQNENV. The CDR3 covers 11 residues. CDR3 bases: TGTGCCAGCAGCCAATTCTTCGAAGCTTTCTTT. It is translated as CASSQFFEAFF.

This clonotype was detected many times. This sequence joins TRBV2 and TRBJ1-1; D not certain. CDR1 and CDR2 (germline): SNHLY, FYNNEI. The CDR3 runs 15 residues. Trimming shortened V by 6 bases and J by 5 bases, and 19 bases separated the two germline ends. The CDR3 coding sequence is TGTGCCAGCAGCATTCTCCCGGGCGCCGGAACTGAAGCTTTCTTT. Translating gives CASSILPGAGTEAFF.